Below, 7 T cell receptor beta chains from the same sample are listed, as sequenced in a study of cytomegalovirus exposure and HLA in healthy donors. The protocol was immunoSEQ multiplex PCR, while the TCRdb copy is restricted to in-frame clones and leaves out a portion. The sample carries more than 250,000 clones, around 90% recorded once. Sequenced sample: PBMCs. Receptors were obtained from a woman in her 30s in good health and CMV-seronegative.

This chain joins TRBV7-3 and TRBJ2-2; D is perhaps TRBD1 (6 bases). The germline V gene encodes CDR1 SGHTA and CDR2 FQGTGA. V lost 6 bases and J lost 4, with 12 bases in between. The CDR3 is made up of 14 amino acids. The CDR3 is CASRPQGFTGELFF. The CDR3 DNA follows: TGTGCCAGCAGGCCACAGGGTTTCACCGGGGAGCTGTTTTTT. The full variable domain, in which reference TRBV7-3 and TRBJ2-2 provide the parts outside the CDR3, is GAGVSQTPSNKVTEKGKYVELRCDPISGHTALYWYRQSLGQGPEFLIYFQGTGAADDSGLPNDRFFAVRPEGSVSTLKIQRTERGDSAVYLCASRPQGFTGELFFGEGSRLTVL.

The chain links TRBV7-9 to TRBJ2-7; TRBD1 aligns across 10 bases. Trimming removed 4 bases from V and 6 bases from J; junction bases left unmatched: 6. Per germline, CDR1 SEHNR and CDR2 FQNEAQ (reference sequence). This CDR3 is 14 amino acids long. The CDR3 spells CASSSSGTGVEQYF. In nucleotides, the CDR3 is TGTGCCAGCAGCTCCTCCGGGACAGGGGTCGAGCAGTACTTC.

V usage is TRBV4-3 and J usage is TRBJ1-5, with 9 nucleotides matching TRBD1. Germline V CDR1 and CDR2: LGHNA, YSLEER. This CDR3 region has 15 residues. With V trimmed by 1 base and J by 5 bases, 3 bases remained unmatched. The chain's CDR3 is CASSQGTGVDQPQHF. The DNA for the CDR3 is TGCGCCAGCAGCCAAGGGACAGGGGTGGATCAGCCCCAGCATTTT.

V and J are TRBV7-9 and TRBJ1-1, with D maybe TRBD1 (6 bases). The germline V gene encodes CDR1 SEHNR and CDR2 FQNEAQ (reference sequence). The CDR3 runs 15 residues. V was cut by 0 bases and J by 1 base, with 9 bases left in between. As DNA, the CDR3 is TGTGCCAGCAGCTTAGCCGGACAGCCGAACACTGAAGCTTTCTTT. It is translated as CASSLAGQPNTEAFF.

The rearrangement joins TRBV28 to TRBJ2-1; D may be TRBD2 (5 bases). V was trimmed by 6 bases and J by 7 bases, leaving 7 bases between them. The CDR3 contains 11 residues. The germline V gene encodes CDR1 MDHEN and CDR2 SYDVKM. The CDR3 region is CASRGGNEQFF. The DNA for the CDR3 is TGTGCCAGCAGGGGCGGGAATGAGCAGTTCTTC.

This chain uses TRBV7-3 with TRBJ2-3; D possibly matches TRBD1 or TRBD2 (5 bases each). The CDR3 sequence is 14 residues long. Germline CDR1 SGHTA, CDR2 FQGTGA. V lost 4 bases to trimming and J lost 6 bases, with 14 bases between them. As DNA, the CDR3 is TGTGCCAGCAGCTCCTCGGGACCCGGGGATACGCAGTATTTT. Translation: CASSSSGPGDTQYF.

The gene calls are TRBV5-1 and TRBJ2-7; TRBD2 is a possible D gene (5 bases). This CDR3 is built from 14 residues. V dropped 4 bases and J dropped 3 bases, with 14 bases sitting between them. Germline CDR1 is SGHRS and CDR2 is YFSETQ. CDR3 amino acids: CASSLGVDLYEQYF. The CDR3 DNA sequence: TGCGCCAGCAGCCTCGGGGTAGACCTCTACGAGCAGTACTTC.